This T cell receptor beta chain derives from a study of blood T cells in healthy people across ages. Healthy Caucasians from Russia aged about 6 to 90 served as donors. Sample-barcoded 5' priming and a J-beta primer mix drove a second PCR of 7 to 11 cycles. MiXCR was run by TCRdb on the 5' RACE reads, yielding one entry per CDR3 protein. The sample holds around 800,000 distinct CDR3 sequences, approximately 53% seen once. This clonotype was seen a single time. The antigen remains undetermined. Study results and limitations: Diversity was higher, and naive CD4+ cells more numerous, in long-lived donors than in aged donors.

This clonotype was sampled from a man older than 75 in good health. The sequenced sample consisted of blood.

The CDR3 sequence is CSAPRPGGSAEAFF. The CDR3 nucleotides are TGCAGTGCCCCCCGCCCAGGGGGCTCGGCTGAAGCTTTCTTT. The rearrangement uses TRBV20-1 and TRBJ1-1, with TRBD1 matching 8 bases. V was clipped by 6 bases and J by 6 bases; unmatched bases: 12. This CDR3 comprises 14 residues. Germline V lookup: CDR1 DFQATT, CDR2 SNEGSKA (reference sequence).